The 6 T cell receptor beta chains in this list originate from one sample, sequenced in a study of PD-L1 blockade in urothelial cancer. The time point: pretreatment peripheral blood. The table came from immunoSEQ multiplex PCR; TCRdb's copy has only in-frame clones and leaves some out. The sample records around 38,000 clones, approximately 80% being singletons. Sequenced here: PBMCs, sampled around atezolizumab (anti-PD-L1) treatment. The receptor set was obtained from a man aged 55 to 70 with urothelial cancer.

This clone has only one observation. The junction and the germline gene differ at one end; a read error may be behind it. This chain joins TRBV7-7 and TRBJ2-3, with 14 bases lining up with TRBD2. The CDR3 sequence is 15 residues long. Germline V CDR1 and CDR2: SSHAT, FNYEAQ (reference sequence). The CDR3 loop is CASSLGTSGGHTQYF. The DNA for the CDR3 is TGTGCTAGCAGCTTAGGGACTAGCGGGGGCCATACGCAGTATTTT.

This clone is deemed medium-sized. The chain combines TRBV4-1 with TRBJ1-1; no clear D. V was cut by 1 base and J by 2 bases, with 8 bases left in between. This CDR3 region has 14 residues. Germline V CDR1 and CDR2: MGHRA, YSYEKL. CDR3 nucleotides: TGCGCCAGCAGCCAAGGGGCCGACAACACTGAAGCTTTCTTT. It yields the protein CASSQGADNTEAFF.

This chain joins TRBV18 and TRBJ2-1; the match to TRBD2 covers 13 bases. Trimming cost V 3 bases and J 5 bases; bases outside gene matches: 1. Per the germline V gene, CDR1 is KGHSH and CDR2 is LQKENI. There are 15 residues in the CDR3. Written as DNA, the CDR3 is TGTGCCAGCTCACCCGGACTAGCGGGGGACAATGAGCAGTTCTTC. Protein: CASSPGLAGDNEQFF.

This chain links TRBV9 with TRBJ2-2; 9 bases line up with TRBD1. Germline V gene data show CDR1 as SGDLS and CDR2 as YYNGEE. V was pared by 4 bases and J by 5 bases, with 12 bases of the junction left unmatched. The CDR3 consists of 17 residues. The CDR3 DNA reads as TGTGCCAGCAGCCCCTCCTCCGGGACAGGGTATACCGGGGAGCTGTTTTTT. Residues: CASSPSSGTGYTGELFF.

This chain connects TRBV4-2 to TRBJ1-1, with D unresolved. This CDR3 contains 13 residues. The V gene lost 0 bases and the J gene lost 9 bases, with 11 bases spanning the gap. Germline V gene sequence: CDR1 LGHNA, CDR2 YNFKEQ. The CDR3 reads CASSQDLAGKAFF. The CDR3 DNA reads TGTGCCAGCAGCCAAGATCTTGCGGGGAAAGCTTTCTTT.

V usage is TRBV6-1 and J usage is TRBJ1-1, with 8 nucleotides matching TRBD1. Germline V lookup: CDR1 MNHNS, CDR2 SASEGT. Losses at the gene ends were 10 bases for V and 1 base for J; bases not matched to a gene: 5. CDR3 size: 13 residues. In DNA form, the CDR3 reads TGTGCCAAGACAGGGGAGGGGAACACTGAAGCTTTCTTT. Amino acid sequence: CAKTGEGNTEAFF.